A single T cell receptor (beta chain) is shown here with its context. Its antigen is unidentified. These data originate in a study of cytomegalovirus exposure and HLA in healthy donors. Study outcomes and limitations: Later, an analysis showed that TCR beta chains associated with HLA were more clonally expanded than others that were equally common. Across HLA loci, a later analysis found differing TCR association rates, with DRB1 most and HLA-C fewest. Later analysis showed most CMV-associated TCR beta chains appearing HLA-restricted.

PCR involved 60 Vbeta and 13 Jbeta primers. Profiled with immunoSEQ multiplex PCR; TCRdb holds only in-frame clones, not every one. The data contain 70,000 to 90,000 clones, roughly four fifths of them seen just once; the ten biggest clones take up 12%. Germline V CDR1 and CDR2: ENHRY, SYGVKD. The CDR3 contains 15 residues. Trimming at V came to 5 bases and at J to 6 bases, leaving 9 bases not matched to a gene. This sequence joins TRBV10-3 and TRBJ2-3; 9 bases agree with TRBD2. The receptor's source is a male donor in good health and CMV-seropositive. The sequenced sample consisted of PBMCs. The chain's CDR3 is CAISPSGIGRDTQYF. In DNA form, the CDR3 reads TGTGCCATCAGTCCTAGCGGGATCGGGAGGGATACGCAGTATTTT.